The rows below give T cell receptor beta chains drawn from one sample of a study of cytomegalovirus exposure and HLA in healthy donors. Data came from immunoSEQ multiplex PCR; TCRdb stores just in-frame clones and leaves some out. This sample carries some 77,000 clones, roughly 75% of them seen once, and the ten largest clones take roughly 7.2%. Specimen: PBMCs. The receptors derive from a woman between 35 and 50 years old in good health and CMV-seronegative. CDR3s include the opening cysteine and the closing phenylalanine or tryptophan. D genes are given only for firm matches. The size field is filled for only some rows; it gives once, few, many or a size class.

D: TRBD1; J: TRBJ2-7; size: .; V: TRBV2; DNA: TGTGCCAGCGGGGGACAGGGCTACGAGCAGTACTTC; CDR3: CASGGQGYEQYF
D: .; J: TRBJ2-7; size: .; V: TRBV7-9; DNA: TGTGCCAGCAGCTTAGGAGACTACGAGCAGTACTTC; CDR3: CASSLGDYEQYF
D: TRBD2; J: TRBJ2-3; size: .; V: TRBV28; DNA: TGTGCCAGCAGTTTCGGGATCGATTTTAGGACTAGCGGGAGAAGAACAGATACGCAGTATTTT; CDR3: CASSFGIDFRTSGRRTDTQYF
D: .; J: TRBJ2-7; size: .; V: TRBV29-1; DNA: TGCAGCGTTGGAAACTGGGGGCTAGACTTCTCCTACGAGCAGTACTTC; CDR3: CSVGNWGLDFSYEQYF
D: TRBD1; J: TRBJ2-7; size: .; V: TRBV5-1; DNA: TGCGCCAGCAGCCGCTCGACAGGGGGTAACTCCTACGAGCAGTACTTC; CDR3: CASSRSTGGNSYEQYF
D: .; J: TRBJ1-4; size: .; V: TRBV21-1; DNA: TGTGCCAGCAGCACCCCTCACAGGGCCCCTAATGAAAAACTGTTTTTT; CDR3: CASSTPHRAPNEKLFF
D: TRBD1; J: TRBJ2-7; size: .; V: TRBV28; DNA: TGTGCCAGCACGACAGGGCACAGGAGCTCCTACGAGCAGTACTTC; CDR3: CASTTGHRSSYEQYF
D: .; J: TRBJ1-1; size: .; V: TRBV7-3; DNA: TGTGCCAGCAGCCCTGGACAGACAGCTGAAGCTTTCTTT; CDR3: CASSPGQTAEAFF
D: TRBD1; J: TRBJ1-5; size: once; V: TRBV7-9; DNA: TGTGCCAGCAGCTCGACAGGGCCTGGGCAGCCCCAGCATTTT; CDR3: CASSSTGPGQPQHF
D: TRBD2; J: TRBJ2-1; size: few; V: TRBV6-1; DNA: TGTGCCACCGGGGGGGGGCAGAACTACAATGAGCAGTTCTTC; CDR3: CATGGGQNYNEQFF
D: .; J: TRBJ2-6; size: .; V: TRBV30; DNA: TGTGCCAGCACAGGCCACTCTGGGGCCAACGTCCTGACTTTC; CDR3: CASTGHSGANVLTF
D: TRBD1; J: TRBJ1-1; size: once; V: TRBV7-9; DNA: TGTGCCAGCAGCGCCGGGACAGTGAACACTGAAGCTTTCTTT; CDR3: CASSAGTVNTEAFF
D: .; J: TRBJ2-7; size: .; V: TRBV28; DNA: TGTGCCAGCGGTTATGGGCCCTCCGAGCAGTACTTC; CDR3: CASGYGPSEQYF
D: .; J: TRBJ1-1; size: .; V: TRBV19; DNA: TGTGCCAGTAGTCAATACAGGGTGGGGACTGAAGCTTTCTTT; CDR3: CASSQYRVGTEAFF
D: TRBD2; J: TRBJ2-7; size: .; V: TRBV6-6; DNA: TGTGCCAGCGGACTAGCAGCCTCCTACGAGCAGTACTTC; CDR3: CASGLAASYEQYF
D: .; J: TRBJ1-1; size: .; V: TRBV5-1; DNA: TGCGCCAGCAGCGACCGGGGTAACACTGAAGCTTTCTTT; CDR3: CASSDRGNTEAFF
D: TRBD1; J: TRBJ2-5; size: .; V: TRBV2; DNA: TGTGCCAGCAGAGGAGACAGGGGGAAGGAGACCCAGTACTTC; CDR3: CASRGDRGKETQYF
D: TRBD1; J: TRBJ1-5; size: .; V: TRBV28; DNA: TGTGCCAGCAGTTTCCACAGGGGTTTGCAGCCCCAGCATTTT; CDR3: CASSFHRGLQPQHF
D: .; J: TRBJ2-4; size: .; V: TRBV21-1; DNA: TGTGCCAGCAGAGGTGGGACTAGGGCCAAAAACATTCAGTACTTC; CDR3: CASRGGTRAKNIQYF
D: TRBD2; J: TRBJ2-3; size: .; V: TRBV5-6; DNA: TGTGCCAGCAGGCGGGGCGGGAGGGGGAATCGGGCAGATACGCAGTATTTT; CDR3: CASRRGGRGNRADTQYF
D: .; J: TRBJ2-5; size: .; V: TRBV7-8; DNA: TGTGCCAGCAGCTTAACGGTGGTCGGCCAAGAGACCCAGTACTTC; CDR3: CASSLTVVGQETQYF
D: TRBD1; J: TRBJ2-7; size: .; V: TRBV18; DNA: TGTGCCAGCTCACCACGGGACAGGGGCCACGAGCAGTACTTC; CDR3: CASSPRDRGHEQYF
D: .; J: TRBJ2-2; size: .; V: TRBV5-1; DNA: TGCGCCAGCAGCTCGGGACAGAACACCGGGGAGCTGTTTTTT; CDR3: CASSSGQNTGELFF
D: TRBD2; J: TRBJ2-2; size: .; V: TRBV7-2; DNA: TGTGCCAGCCGGGGGCGAGGTGGCGGGAGGACCGGGGAGCTGTTTTTT; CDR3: CASRGRGGGRTGELFF
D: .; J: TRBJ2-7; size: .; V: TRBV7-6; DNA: TGTGCCAGCAGCCCCTTTGGACGGGGAATTGGGTACGAGCAGTACTTC; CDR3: CASSPFGRGIGYEQYF
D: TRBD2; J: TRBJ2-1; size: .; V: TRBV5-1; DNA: TGCGCCAGCAGCTTGGCCGGCGGGAGCTCCTACAATGAGCAGTTCTTC; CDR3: CASSLAGGSSYNEQFF
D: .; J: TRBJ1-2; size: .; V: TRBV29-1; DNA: TGCAGCGTTGAAGAAGGGGGAGGCTACACCTTC; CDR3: CSVEEGGGYTF
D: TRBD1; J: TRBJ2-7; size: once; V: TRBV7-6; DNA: TGTGCCAGCAGCCACGGGACAGCCACCTACGAGCAGTACTTC; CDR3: CASSHGTATYEQYF
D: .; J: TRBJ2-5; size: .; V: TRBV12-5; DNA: TGTGCTAGTGGTTTGCCCAGGAACCAAGAGACCCAGTACTTC; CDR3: CASGLPRNQETQYF
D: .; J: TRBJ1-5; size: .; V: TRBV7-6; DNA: TGTGCCAGCAGCTTAGAGAGAGGCAATCAGCCCCAGCATTTT; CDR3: CASSLERGNQPQHF
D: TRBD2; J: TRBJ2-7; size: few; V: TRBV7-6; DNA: TGTGCCAGCAGCTTGTCCATGGCCGGGACTAGTGGGGGCGAGCAGTACTTC; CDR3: CASSLSMAGTSGGEQYF
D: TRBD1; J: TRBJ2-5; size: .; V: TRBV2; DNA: TGTGCCAGCAGTCTCAGAGGACAGGGGGCCTGGGAGACCCAGTACTTC; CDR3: CASSLRGQGAWETQYF
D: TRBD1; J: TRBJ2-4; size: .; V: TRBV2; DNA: TGTGCCAGCAAAGGGACAGCTACCAAAAACATTCAGTACTTC; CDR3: CASKGTATKNIQYF
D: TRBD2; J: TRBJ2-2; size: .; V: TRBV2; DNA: TGTGCCAGCAGTTCCGACAGCGGGGCCGGGGAGCTGTTTTTT; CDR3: CASSSDSGAGELFF
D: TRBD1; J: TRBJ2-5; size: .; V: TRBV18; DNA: TGTGCCAGCTCACCCCAGGGGGCCCAAGAGACCCAGTACTTC; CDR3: CASSPQGAQETQYF